Given below is one T cell receptor beta chain in context. Repertoires were generated with immunoSEQ multiplex PCR, while TCRdb's copy carries only in-frame clones and drops some. The data hold about 360,000 clones, with less than 90% observed a single time. These data originate in a study of blood T cell repertoires in COVID-19. V shed 4 bases, J shed 6 bases, and the junction held 1 base outside the gene matches. This CDR3 contains 14 residues. Germline V gene data show CDR1 as MNHEY and CDR2 as SMNVEV (reference sequence). V usage is TRBV27 and J usage is TRBJ2-1; 12 nucleotides agree with TRBD2. The receptor was isolated from a woman aged 55-75 years with COVID-19, enrolled during active disease. Material for sequencing was peripheral blood. The CDR3 DNA reads as TGTGCCAGCAGTTCGGGACTAGCGGGCAATGAGCAGTTCTTC. Its protein is CASSSGLAGNEQFF.